Given below is one T cell receptor (beta chain) in context. Antigen: not known. The CDR3 is made up of 15 amino acids. The germline V gene encodes CDR1 SGHRS and CDR2 YFSETQ. The V segment lost 4 bases and the J segment 4 bases; nucleotides outside the gene matches: 7. These data belong to a study of T cell responses to AZD1222 COVID-19 vaccine. Overall study findings and caveats: Mapped onto spike, vaccine-associated CD4 TCRs spanned it and were dominant at 160-218 and 743-854.

Sequenced by immunoSEQ multiplex PCR; TCRdb stores in-frame clones only, minus some. This repertoire shows 180,000 or so clones, roughly 93% found once; its top ten account for about 1%. This chain links TRBV5-1 with TRBJ2-2; 7 positions match TRBD1. The TCR originated in an adult who received the MenACWY meningococcal vaccine as a control. The sample here was peripheral blood, taken 28 days after the second dose of the MenACWY control vaccine. This CDR3 is CASSNETGITGELFF. Here the CDR3 DNA reads TGCGCCAGCAGCAACGAGACAGGGATCACCGGGGAGCTGTTTTTT.